The 26 T cell receptor beta chains reported below all come from one sample, sequenced in a study of metastatic and nonmetastatic thyroid tumors. All patients reached thyroid surgery having received no treatment beforehand. MiXCR reprocessed the PCR reads for TCRdb. The data show some 21,000 clones, 10% to 11% seen once. Sequencing input: blood. The receptor set was obtained from a female donor with papillary thyroid cancer or a benign thyroid nodule (not recorded which). Some clones in this sample may be carry-over from other donors' samples.

On this clone itself: One base away lies a much larger clone, so this may be a sequencing read error. The V and J genes are TRBV7-9 and TRBJ2-3; 7 nucleotides line up with TRBD2. The CDR3 sequence is 14 residues long. Germline V CDR1 and CDR2: SEHNR, FQNEAQ (reference sequence). In DNA form, the CDR3 reads TGTGTCAGCAGCCCGGTGAGCGGGACGGATACGCAGTATTTT. This sequence encodes CVSSPVSGTDTQYF.

This clone was found many times. V is TRBV6-6 and J is TRBJ2-3; D not resolved. The V and J ends lost 2 bases and 2 bases respectively, with 11 bases between them. The CDR3 has 15 amino acids. The germline V gene encodes CDR1 MNHNY and CDR2 SVGAGI (reference sequence). This chain's CDR3 is CASSYRRADTDTQYF. CDR3 in DNA: TGTGCCAGCAGTTACCGCCGGGCCGACACAGATACGCAGTATTTT.

This clone is medium-sized within its sample. This chain connects TRBV12-3 or TRBV12-4 to TRBJ2-7; possible D gene TRBD2, 6 bases. V lost 4 bases to trimming and J lost 7 bases, with 11 bases between them. The CDR3 length is 12 residues. The CDR3: CASSSLAGEQYF. The CDR3 DNA reads TGTGCCAGCAGTTCACTAGCCGGGGAGCAGTACTTC.

This clone was observed many times. The chain carries TRBV29-1 and TRBJ2-7, with 9 bases fitting TRBD1. CDR1 is SQVTM and CDR2 is ANQGSEA in the germline V gene. V was clipped by 3 bases and J by 2 bases; unmatched bases: 2. The CDR3 length is 13 residues. CDR3 sequence (DNA): TGCAGCGTTGACGGGACAGGGACCTACGAGCAGTACTTC. It is translated as CSVDGTGTYEQYF.

This clone was observed many times. This chain uses TRBV15 with TRBJ1-2; 10 nucleotides line up with TRBD1. The V and J ends lost 1 base and 5 bases, in that order; junction bases with no gene match: 7. This CDR3 has 16 residues. CDR1 is LNHNV, CDR2 YYDKDF, per germline (reference sequence). The CDR3, as DNA: TGTGCCACCAGCAGAGGAGGGACAGGGGTTATTTATGGCTACACCTTC. Its protein product is CATSRGGTGVIYGYTF.

This clone was seen repeatedly, ten times or more. The chain couples TRBV5-1 to TRBJ2-3; no clear D. The length of the CDR3 is 15 residues. Trimming took off 0 bases at V and 6 bases at J, with 14 bases between the two ends. CDR1 is SGHRS, CDR2 YFSETQ, per germline. CDR3 amino acids: CASSLDPPLGDTQYF. In nucleotides, the CDR3 is TGCGCCAGCAGCTTGGATCCTCCCCTCGGGGATACGCAGTATTTT.

This clone is labeled medium-sized. J is TRBJ1-6 and V is TRBV28; 7 bases align to TRBD1. The CDR3 sequence is 14 residues long. The V gene end was trimmed by 5 bases and the J gene end by 6 bases; junction bases not matched to a gene: 4. Germline V CDR1 and CDR2: MDHEN, SYDVKM. The CDR3 DNA follows: TGTGCCAGCAGTAACGGGACAGCTAATTCACCCCTCCACTTT. Its protein product is CASSNGTANSPLHF. The full variable domain, with the rest looked up from reference TRBV28 and TRBJ1-6, is DVKVTQSSRYLVKRTGEKVFLECVQDMDHENMFWYRQDPGLGLRLIYFSYDVKMKEKGDIPEGYSVSREKKERFSLILESASTNQTSMYLCASSNGTANSPLHFGNGTRLTVT.

This clone has more than one count but fewer than ten. The conserved closing phenylalanine or tryptophan is absent in this CDR3, likely reflecting a read error. The chain has TRBV10-3 and TRBJ2-7; TRBD2 is a possible D gene (6 bases). Trimming removed 11 bases from V and 0 bases from J, with 17 bases in between. Germline assignment: CDR1 ENHRY and CDR2 SYGVKD. The CDR3 spans 14 residues. The CDR3 DNA sequence: TGTGCCGCCCGGGGGTCAGATATCTCCTACGAGCAGTACCTC. This translates into CAARGSDISYEQYL.

This clone occurred a few times. The junction does not match germline at one end; this may be a read error. V gene TRBV7-3 combines with J gene TRBJ2-1; D call uncertain. Germline V gives CDR1 SGHTA, CDR2 FQGTGA. The CDR3 has 14 amino acids. In DNA form, the CDR3 reads TGTGCTAGCAGCCCTCGCCCTCCCGTCAATGAGCAGTTCTTC. It codes for CASSPRPPVNEQFF.

This clone was seen a handful of times. With a much larger clone just one base away, this may be a read error. Additional DNA sequences in this sample encode the identical CDR3. This chain joins TRBV7-6 and TRBJ2-7; TRBD2 agrees at 8 bases. Germline loops: CDR1 SGHVS, CDR2 FNYEAQ. J was trimmed by 0 bases and V by 5 bases; bases with no gene match: 12. The CDR3 is made up of 17 amino acids. The CDR3 region has the DNA TGTGCCAGCAGCCCTGGGAGAACGAGCGGGAGCTCCTACGAGCAGTACTTC. Protein product: CASSPGRTSGSSYEQYF.

In its sample, this clone was seen many times. V usage is TRBV10-3 and J usage is TRBJ2-7; D gene ambiguous. In germline, CDR1 is ENHRY, CDR2 SYGVKD. CDR3 length: 12 residues. The germline V and J ends were trimmed by 3 bases and 5 bases, with 8 bases remaining between them. The CDR3 loop reads CAISDNADEQYF. The CDR3 DNA is TGTGCCATCAGTGATAATGCCGACGAGCAGTACTTC.

This clone occurred many times. This clone may be a read error of a much larger clone one base away. Additional DNA sequences in this sample encode the identical CDR3. J is TRBJ1-1 and V is TRBV6-2 or TRBV6-3; D remains unclear. CDR1 MNHEY and CDR2 SVGEGT come from the germline V gene. This CDR3 has 14 amino acids. Deletions cut 5 bases from V and 0 bases from J, with 10 bases between. The CDR3 sequence is CASSLHIMNTEAFF. The CDR3 DNA reads TGTGCCAGCAGTCTCCATATTATGAACACTGAAGCTTTCTTT.

This clone was counted ten times or more. The rearrangement joins TRBV3-1 to TRBJ2-2; 7 positions match TRBD1. V shed 2 bases and J 6 bases; nucleotides not matched to a gene: 0. The CDR3 totals 13 residues. CDR1 LGHDT and CDR2 YNNKEL come from the germline V gene (reference sequence). CDR3 DNA sequence: TGTGCCAGCAGCCAACAGGGGGCCGGGGAGCTGTTTTTT. This codes for CASSQQGAGELFF.

This clone was picked up a small number of times. A read error may account for a junction end that differs from germline. The CDR3 loop is CAISERQSNGNTTYF. In nucleotides, the CDR3 is TGTGCCATCAGTGAGCGACAGTCTAATGGAAACACCACATATTTT. The chain is built from TRBV10-3 and TRBJ1-3, with D perhaps matching TRBD1 (5 bases). The CDR3 loop spans 15 amino acids. Germline-derived CDR1 and CDR2 are ENHRY and SYGVKD.

The chain recombines TRBV2 with TRBJ2-2, with D hard to call. V dropped 10 bases and J dropped 2 bases, with 14 bases sitting between them. The germline V gene has CDR1 SNHLY and CDR2 FYNNEI. The CDR3 has 14 amino acids. The CDR3 here is CATTAAPNTGELFF. CDR3 nucleotides: TGTGCCACCACCGCAGCCCCTAACACCGGGGAGCTGTTTTTT.

This clone was recorded many times. The V gene is TRBV12-3 or TRBV12-4, the J gene TRBJ2-1, with 14 bases identical to TRBD2. J gave up 9 bases and V 5 bases, and 12 bases lay outside the gene matches. The CDR3 spans 17 residues. Here the CDR3 reads CASSLLRLGLAGGEQFF. CDR3 sequence (DNA): TGTGCCAGCAGTCTACTCAGGTTAGGACTAGCGGGAGGTGAGCAGTTCTTC.

At least ten counts were recorded for this clone. The chain joins TRBV3-1 to TRBJ1-3; no clear D gene. Germline-derived CDR1 and CDR2 are LGHDT and YNNKEL (reference sequence). The CDR3 extends over 14 amino acids. The V and J ends lost 1 base and 2 bases respectively, with 6 bases between them. DNA of the CDR3: TGTGCCAGCAGCCAAGGGGATACTGGAAACACCATATATTTT. Protein sequence: CASSQGDTGNTIYF. Variable domain in full (rest from reference TRBV3-1 and TRBJ1-3): DTAVSQTPKYLVTQMGNDKSIKCEQNLGHDTMYWYKQDSKKFLKIMFSYNNKELIINETVPNRFSPKSPDKAHLNLHINSLELGDSAVYFCASSQGDTGNTIYFGEGSWLTVV.

In its sample, this clone was seen many times. The chain recombines TRBV20-1 with TRBJ2-7; perhaps TRBD2 as D (6 bases). The CDR3 consists of 15 residues. The V and J ends lost 5 bases and 4 bases respectively, with 21 bases between them. In germline, CDR1 is DFQATT, CDR2 SNEGSKA (reference sequence). The DNA for the CDR3 is TGCAGTGCTTGGGAGCGCCGGGACTTTGGATACGAGCAGTACTTC. It codes for CSAWERRDFGYEQYF.

This clone is judged medium-sized. This chain uses TRBV25-1 with TRBJ1-1; the D is unclear. Trimming removed 0 bases at V and 5 bases at J, with 4 bases between. This CDR3 region has 12 residues. CDR1 and CDR2 (germline): MGHDK, SYGVNS. As DNA, the CDR3 is TGTGCCAGCAGTGAATACTCAACTGAAGCTTTCTTT. This gives the protein CASSEYSTEAFF.

This clone occurred many times. The rearrangement joins TRBV12-3 or TRBV12-4 to TRBJ2-1; tentative D call: TRBD2 (6 bases). Trimming pared 6 bases from V and 2 bases from J, leaving 23 bases between. This CDR3 has 18 residues. The CDR3 region has the DNA TGTGCCAGCAGCCGATGGGCCGGGAGCCAGGGAACCTACAATGAGCAGTTCTTC. This translates into CASSRWAGSQGTYNEQFF.

Ten or more counts support this clone. This sequence joins TRBV20-1 and TRBJ2-1; 10 bases match TRBD2. The CDR3 loop spans 11 amino acids. The junction had 8 bases not matched to a gene; V was cut back by 5 bases and J by 16 bases. CDR1 is DFQATT, CDR2 SNEGSKA, per germline (reference sequence). In DNA, the CDR3 is TGCAGTGCTCGAGCGGGAGGGCCTCCCTTCTTC. Its translation: CSARAGGPPFF.

This clone was seen ten or more times. The chain carries TRBV10-2 and TRBJ2-3; D gene unclear. Trimming took off 7 bases at V and 3 bases at J, with 17 bases between the two ends. Per germline, CDR1 WSHSY and CDR2 SAAADI. This CDR3 region has 15 residues. CDR3 sequence reads: CASMSYEAGTDTQYF. The CDR3 nucleotides are TGCGCCAGCATGAGTTACGAGGCAGGAACAGATACGCAGTATTTT.

This clone was seen repeatedly, ten times or more. V is TRBV5-8 and J is TRBJ2-7; 16 nucleotides line up with TRBD2. The J segment lost 5 bases and the V segment lost 2 bases, leaving 10 bases of the junction unmatched. This CDR3 spans 18 amino acids. Germline V gives CDR1 SGHTS, CDR2 YDEGEE. The CDR3 nucleotides read TGTGCCAGCAGCTTAGCAACCGGGACTAGCGGGAGGGTTAACGAGCAGTACTTC. Protein product: CASSLATGTSGRVNEQYF.

This clone was counted only a few times. The chain recombines TRBV5-6 with TRBJ2-5; D possibly matches TRBD1 or TRBD2 (5 bases each). The CDR3 runs 17 residues. V dropped 4 bases and J dropped 0 bases, with 19 bases sitting between them. Germline V CDR1 and CDR2: SGHDT, YYEEEE. The CDR3: CASSPEFGMGDQETQYF. The CDR3 nucleotides read TGTGCCAGCAGCCCAGAATTCGGCATGGGGGACCAAGAGACCCAGTACTTC.

This clone has at least ten counts. V is TRBV11-2 and J is TRBJ1-2; the D is unclear. V shed 1 base and J shed 3 bases, with 18 bases lying between them. The CDR3 runs to 17 residues. Germline V gene sequence: CDR1 SGHAT, CDR2 FQNNGV. The CDR3 here is CASSLVSLRKEDYGYTF. The CDR3 nucleotides are TGTGCCAGCAGCTTAGTTTCCTTGAGGAAGGAGGACTATGGCTACACCTTC.

This clone has at least ten counts. The chain recombines TRBV6-1 with TRBJ1-5, with TRBD1 identical over 7 bases. The V gene end was trimmed by 5 bases and the J gene end by 2 bases; junction bases not matched to a gene: 6. The CDR3 totals 15 residues. The V gene's germline CDR1 is MNHNS and CDR2 SASEGT. This CDR3 reads CASSSDRVGNQPQHF. The DNA for the CDR3 is TGTGCCAGCAGTTCCGACAGGGTAGGCAATCAGCCCCAGCATTTT.